This entry lists 2 T cell receptor beta chains sequenced from one sample in a study of Ad26.COV2.S vaccination and SARS-CoV-2 variants. The data were produced by immunoSEQ multiplex PCR, yet TCRdb's version contains in-frame clones alone and is incomplete. The sample carries some 350,000 clones, roughly 94% recorded once. Sequenced here: peripheral blood, sampled after recovery from COVID-19. These receptors were obtained from a human donor who had recovered from COVID-19.

The chain is built from TRBV5-1 and TRBJ1-6; 7 bases are a match to TRBD1. CDR1 and CDR2 (germline): SGHRS, YFSETQ. V dropped 3 bases and J dropped 0; count of bases not matched to a gene: 6. CDR3 length equals 17 residues. CDR3 coding DNA: TGCGCCAGCAGCTCGGGACAGCAGAGCTCCTATAATTCACCCCTCCACTTT. Its translation is CASSSGQQSSYNSPLHF.

The chain uses TRBV3-1 (or the pseudogene TRBV3-2) and TRBJ1-1; TRBD1 is a possible D gene (5 bases). The CDR3 sequence is 13 residues long. From germline, CDR1 is LGHDT and CDR2 YNNKEL (reference sequence). Trimming took 5 bases from V and 4 from J, leaving 11 bases between them. The CDR3 DNA reads as TGTGCCAGCAGCTTACTAAGGGGCACTGAAGCTTTCTTT. As protein: CASSLLRGTEAFF.